Below, one T cell receptor (beta chain) is given with its context. Antigen: not known. V gave up 4 bases and J gave up 4 bases, with 15 bases separating them. The CDR3 has 15 amino acids. Germline loops: CDR1 MGHRA, CDR2 YSYEKL. The record originates from a study of cytomegalovirus exposure and HLA in healthy donors. Points from the study as a whole: According to reports, the classifier identified cytomegalovirus status with high specificity and sensitivity.

The protocol was immunoSEQ multiplex PCR, while the TCRdb copy is restricted to in-frame clones and leaves out a portion. Of hundreds of thousands of clones listed, over 75% are singletons. The sequencing input was PBMCs. V gene TRBV4-1 combines with J gene TRBJ2-3; possible D gene TRBD2, 7 bases. The clonotype originates from a woman between 18 and 29 years old in good health and CMV-seropositive. CDR3 in DNA: TGCGCCAGCAGCCTGCTAGGGGGGGCAGCAGATACGCAGTATTTT. Encoded protein: CASSLLGGAADTQYF.